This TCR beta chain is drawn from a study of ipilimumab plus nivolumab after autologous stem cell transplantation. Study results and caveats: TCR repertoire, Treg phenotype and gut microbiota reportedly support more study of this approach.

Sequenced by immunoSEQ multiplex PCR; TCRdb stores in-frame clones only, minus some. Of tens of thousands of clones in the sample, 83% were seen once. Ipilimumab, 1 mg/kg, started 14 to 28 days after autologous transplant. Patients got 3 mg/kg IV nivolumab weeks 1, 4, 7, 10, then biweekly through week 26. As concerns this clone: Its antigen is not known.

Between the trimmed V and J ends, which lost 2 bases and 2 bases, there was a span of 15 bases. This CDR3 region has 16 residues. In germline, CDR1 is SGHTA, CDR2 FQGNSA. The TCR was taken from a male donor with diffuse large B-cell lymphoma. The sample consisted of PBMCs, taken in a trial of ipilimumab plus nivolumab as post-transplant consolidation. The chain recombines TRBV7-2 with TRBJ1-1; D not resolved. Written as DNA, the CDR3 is TGTGCCAGCAGCTTACGTTTTGGGGAGGCCAACACTGAAGCTTTCTTT. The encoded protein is CASSLRFGEANTEAFF. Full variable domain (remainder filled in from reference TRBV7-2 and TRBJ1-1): GAGVSQSPSNKVTEKGKDVELRCDPISGHTALYWYRQSLGQGLEFLIYFQGNSAPDKSGLPSDRFSAERTGGSVSTLTIQRTQQEDSAVYLCASSLRFGEANTEAFFGQGTRLTVV.